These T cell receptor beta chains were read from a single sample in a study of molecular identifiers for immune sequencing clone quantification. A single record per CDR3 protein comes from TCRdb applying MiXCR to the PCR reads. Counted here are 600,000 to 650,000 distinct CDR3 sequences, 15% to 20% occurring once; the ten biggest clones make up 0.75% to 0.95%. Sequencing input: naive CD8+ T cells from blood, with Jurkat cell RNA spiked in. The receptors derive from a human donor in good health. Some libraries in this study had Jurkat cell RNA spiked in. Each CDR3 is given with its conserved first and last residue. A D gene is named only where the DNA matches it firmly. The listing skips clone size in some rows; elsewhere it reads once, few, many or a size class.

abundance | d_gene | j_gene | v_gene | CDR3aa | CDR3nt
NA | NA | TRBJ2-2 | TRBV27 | CASSLLPGSGELFF | TGTGCCAGCAGTTTACTTCCAGGGTCCGGGGAGCTGTTTTTT
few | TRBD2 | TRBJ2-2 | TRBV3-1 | CASSDRTSGYTGELFF | TGTGCCAGCAGCGACCGGACTAGCGGCTACACCGGGGAGCTGTTTTTT
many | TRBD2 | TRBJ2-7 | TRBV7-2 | CASSYGPGGSSYEQYF | TGTGCCAGCAGCTACGGGCCTGGCGGGAGCTCCTACGAGCAGTACTTC
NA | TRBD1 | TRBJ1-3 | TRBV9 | CASSAGTVGNTIYF | TGTGCCAGCAGCGCCGGGACAGTAGGAAACACCATATATTTT
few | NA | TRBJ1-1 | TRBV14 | CANSQVVGAVYTEAFF | TGTGCCAACAGCCAAGTTGTGGGAGCAGTTTACACTGAAGCTTTCTTT
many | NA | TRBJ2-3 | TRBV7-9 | CASSAGSTQYF | TGTGCCAGCAGCGCAGGGTCTACGCAGTATTTT
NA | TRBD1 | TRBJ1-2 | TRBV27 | CASSPWTGDYYGYTF | TGTGCCAGCAGTCCCTGGACAGGAGACTACTATGGCTACACCTTC
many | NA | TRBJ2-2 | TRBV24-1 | CATSERDSYTGELFF | TGTGCCACCAGTGAGCGGGACAGCTACACCGGGGAGCTGTTTTTT
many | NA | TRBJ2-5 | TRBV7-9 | CASSLAGVAEETQYF | TGTGCCAGCAGCTTAGCGGGAGTTGCGGAAGAGACCCAGTACTTC
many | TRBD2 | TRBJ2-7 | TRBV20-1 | CSAKTYSGVRYEQYF | TGCAGTGCTAAGACCTATAGCGGGGTCCGCTACGAGCAGTACTTC
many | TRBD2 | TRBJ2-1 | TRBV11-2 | CASSWGLAESSYNEQFF | TGTGCCAGCAGTTGGGGACTAGCAGAAAGCTCCTACAATGAGCAGTTCTTC
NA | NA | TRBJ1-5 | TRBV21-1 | CASSKGGTDQPQHF | TGTGCCAGCAGCAAAGGAGGGACAGATCAGCCCCAGCATTTT
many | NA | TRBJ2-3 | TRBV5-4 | CASSPALGLTDTQYF | TGTGCCAGCAGCCCGGCACTAGGGCTCACAGATACGCAGTATTTT
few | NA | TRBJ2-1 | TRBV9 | CASSVVLADYNEQFF | TGTGCCAGCAGCGTAGTGTTAGCGGACTACAATGAGCAGTTCTTC
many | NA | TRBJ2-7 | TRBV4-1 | CASSQALIEGQYF | TGCGCCAGCAGCCAAGCCCTCATTGAGGGGCAGTACTTC
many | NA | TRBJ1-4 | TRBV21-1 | CASSRDRDEKLFF | TGTGCCAGCAGCAGAGACAGGGATGAAAAACTGTTTTTT
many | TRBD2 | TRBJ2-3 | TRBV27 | CASSLVLEGGPTDTQYF | TGTGCCAGCAGTTTAGTCTTAGAGGGAGGGCCCACAGATACGCAGTATTTT
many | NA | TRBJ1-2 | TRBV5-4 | CASSLWQLPFNYGYTF | TGTGCCAGCAGCTTGTGGCAGCTCCCTTTTAACTATGGCTACACCTTC
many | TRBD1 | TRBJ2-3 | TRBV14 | CASSHYLGTVTDTQYF | TGTGCCAGCAGCCATTACCTAGGGACAGTTACAGATACGCAGTATTTT
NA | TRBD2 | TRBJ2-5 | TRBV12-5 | CASGNRKRGDVAETQYF | TGTGCTAGTGGTAATCGGAAGCGGGGGGACGTCGCAGAGACCCAGTACTTC
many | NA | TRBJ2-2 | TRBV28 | CASSFRTVFTGELFF | TGTGCCAGCAGTTTCCGAACGGTGTTCACCGGGGAGCTGTTTTTT
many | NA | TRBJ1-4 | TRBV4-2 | CASSQDWTNNEKLFF | TGTGCCAGCAGCCAAGACTGGACAAATAATGAAAAACTGTTTTTT
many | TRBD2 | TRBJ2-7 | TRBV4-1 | CASSQGLAEYEQYF | TGCGCCAGCAGCCAGGGACTAGCGGAGTACGAGCAGTACTTC
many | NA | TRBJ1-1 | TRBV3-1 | CASSQEFENTEAFF | TGTGCCAGCAGCCAAGAATTCGAGAACACTGAAGCTTTCTTT
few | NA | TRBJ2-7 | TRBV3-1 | CASSQDLGAGYEQYF | TGTGCCAGCAGCCAAGATCTTGGGGCTGGGTACGAGCAGTACTTC
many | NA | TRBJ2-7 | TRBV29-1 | CSVEAGPFSYEQYF | TGCAGCGTTGAAGCCGGGCCCTTCTCCTACGAGCAGTACTTC
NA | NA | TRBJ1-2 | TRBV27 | CASTWGPNYGYTF | TGTGCCAGCACCTGGGGCCCTAACTATGGCTACACCTTC
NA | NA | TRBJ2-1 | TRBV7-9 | CASSSVGGGYNELFF | TGTGCCAGCAGCTCTGTGGGGGGCGGTTACAATGAGCTGTTCTTC
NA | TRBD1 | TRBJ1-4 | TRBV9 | CASSPQTGQGVDEKLSF | TGTGCCAGCAGCCCACAGACAGGACAGGGCGTCGATGAAAAACTGTCTTTT
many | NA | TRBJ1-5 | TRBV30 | CAWKGEGQPQHF | TGTGCCTGGAAAGGGGAAGGTCAGCCCCAGCATTTT
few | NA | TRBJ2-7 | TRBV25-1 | CASRLTSSSSYEQYF | TGTGCCAGCAGACTCACTAGCTCCAGCTCCTACGAGCAGTACTTC
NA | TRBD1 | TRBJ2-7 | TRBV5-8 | CASSSEPRTGAYEQYF | TGTGCCAGCAGCTCAGAACCTCGGACAGGGGCCTACGAGCAGTACTTC
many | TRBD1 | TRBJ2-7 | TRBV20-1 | CSALGQTGEQYF | TGCAGTGCGCTGGGACAGACAGGCGAGCAGTACTTC
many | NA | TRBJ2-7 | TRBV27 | CASRGLDYFEQYF | TGTGCCAGCAGGGGGCTGGACTATTTCGAGCAGTACTTC
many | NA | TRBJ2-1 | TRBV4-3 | CASSHSATTNEQFF | TGCGCCAGCAGCCATTCCGCGACTACCAATGAGCAGTTCTTC
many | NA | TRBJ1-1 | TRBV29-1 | CSVDLAYEAFF | TGCAGCGTTGATTTGGCCTATGAAGCTTTCTTT
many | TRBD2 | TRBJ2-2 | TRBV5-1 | CASKNSDSGRLSGELFF | TGCGCCAGCAAAAACTCCGATAGCGGGAGGTTATCCGGGGAGCTGTTTTTT
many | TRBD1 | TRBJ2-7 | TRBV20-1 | CSANDRGGSTYEQYF | TGCAGTGCTAACGACAGGGGAGGAAGCACCTACGAGCAGTACTTC
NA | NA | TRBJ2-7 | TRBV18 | CASSPFNSEGEQYF | TGTGCCAGCTCACCGTTTAATTCCGAGGGCGAGCAGTACTTC
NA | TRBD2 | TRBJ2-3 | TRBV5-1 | CASRGLAALTDTQYF | TGCGCCAGCAGGGGACTAGCGGCTCTCACAGATACGCAGTATTTT
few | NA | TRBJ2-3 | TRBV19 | CASSTAGAGTDTQYF | TGTGCCAGTAGTACTGCGGGGGCCGGGACAGATACGCAGTATTTT
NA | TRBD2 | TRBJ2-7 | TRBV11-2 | CASSLSSGREAYEQYF | TGTGCCAGCAGCTTAAGTAGCGGGAGGGAAGCCTACGAGCAGTACTTC
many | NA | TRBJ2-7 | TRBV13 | CASSLDSGNEQYF | TGTGCCAGCAGCTTAGATTCCGGCAACGAGCAGTACTTC
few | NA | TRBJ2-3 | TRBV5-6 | CASSLTSGLVSTDTQYF | TGTGCCAGCAGCTTGACCTCGGGGCTAGTAAGCACAGATACGCAGTATTTT
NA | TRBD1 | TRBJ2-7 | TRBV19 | CASSTQGAPYEQYF | TGTGCCAGTAGTACGCAGGGGGCTCCCTACGAGCAGTACTTC
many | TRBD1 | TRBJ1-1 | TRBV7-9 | CASSTGTGVTEAFF | TGTGCCAGCAGCACCGGGACAGGGGTCACTGAAGCTTTCTTT
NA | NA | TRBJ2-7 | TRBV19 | CASSTVGGGESFDEQYF | TGTGCCAGTAGTACCGTCGGTGGAGGGGAGAGCTTCGACGAGCAGTACTTC
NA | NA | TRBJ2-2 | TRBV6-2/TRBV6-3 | CASSLYPGTTGELFF | TGTGCCAGCAGCCTTTACCCGGGGACCACCGGGGAGCTGTTTTTT
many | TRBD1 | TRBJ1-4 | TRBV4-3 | CASSQDRDRVEKLFF | TGCGCCAGCAGCCAAGACAGGGACAGGGTAGAAAAACTGTTTTTT
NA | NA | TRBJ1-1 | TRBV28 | CTSSLAGNTEAFF | TGTACCAGCAGTTTAGCTGGGAACACTGAAGCTTTCTTT
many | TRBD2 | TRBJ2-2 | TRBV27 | CASSFGAGGHPGELFF | TGTGCCAGCAGTTTTGGGGCGGGAGGGCATCCCGGGGAGCTGTTTTTT
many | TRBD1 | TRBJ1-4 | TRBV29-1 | CSVEVRGFEKLFF | TGCAGCGTTGAAGTCAGGGGGTTTGAAAAACTGTTTTTT
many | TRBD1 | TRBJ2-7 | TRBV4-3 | CASSQDRGAYEQYF | TGTGCCAGCAGCCAAGACAGGGGTGCCTACGAGCAGTACTTC
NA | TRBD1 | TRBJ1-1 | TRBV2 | CASSGAETGVGVNTEAFF | TGTGCCAGCAGTGGAGCGGAGACAGGGGTTGGTGTGAACACTGAAGCTTTCTTT
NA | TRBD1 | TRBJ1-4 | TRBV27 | CASSLYRDRGEKLFF | TGTGCCAGCAGTTTATACCGGGACAGGGGGGAAAAACTGTTTTTT
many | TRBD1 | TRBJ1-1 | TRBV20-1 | CSASPTGDTEAFF | TGCAGTGCATCCCCCACAGGGGACACTGAAGCTTTCTTT